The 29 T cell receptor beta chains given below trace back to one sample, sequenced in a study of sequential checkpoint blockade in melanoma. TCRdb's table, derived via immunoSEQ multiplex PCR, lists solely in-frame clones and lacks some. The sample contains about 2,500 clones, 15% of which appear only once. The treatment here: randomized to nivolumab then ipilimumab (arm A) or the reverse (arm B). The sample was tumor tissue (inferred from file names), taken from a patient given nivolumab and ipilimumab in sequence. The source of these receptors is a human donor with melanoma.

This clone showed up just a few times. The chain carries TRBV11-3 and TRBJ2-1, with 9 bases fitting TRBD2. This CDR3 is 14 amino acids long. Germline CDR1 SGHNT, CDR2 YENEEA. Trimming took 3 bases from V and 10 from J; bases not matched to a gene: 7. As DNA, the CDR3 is TGTGCCAGCAGCTTGACTAGCGGACTTTCCGAGCAGTTCTTC. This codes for CASSLTSGLSEQFF. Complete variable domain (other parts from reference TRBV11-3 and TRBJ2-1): EAGVVQSPRYKIIEKKQPVAFWCNPISGHNTLYWYLQNLGQGPELLIRYENEEAVDDSQLPKDRFSAERLKGVDSTLKIQPAELGDSAVYLCASSLTSGLSEQFFGPGTRLTVL.

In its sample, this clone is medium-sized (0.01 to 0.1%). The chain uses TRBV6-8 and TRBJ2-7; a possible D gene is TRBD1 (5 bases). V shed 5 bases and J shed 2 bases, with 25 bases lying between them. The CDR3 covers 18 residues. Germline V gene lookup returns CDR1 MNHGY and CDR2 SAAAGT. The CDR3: CASSTSLGGRGRPYEQYF. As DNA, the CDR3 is TGTGCCAGCAGTACCTCACTTGGTGGAAGGGGAAGACCCTACGAGCAGTACTTC.

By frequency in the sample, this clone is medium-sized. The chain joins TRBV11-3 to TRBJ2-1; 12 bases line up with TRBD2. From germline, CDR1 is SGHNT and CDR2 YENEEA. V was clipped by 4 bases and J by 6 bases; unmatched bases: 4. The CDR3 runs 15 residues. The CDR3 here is CASSWTSGDRNEQFF. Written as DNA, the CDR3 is TGTGCCAGCAGCTGGACTAGCGGGGATCGCAATGAGCAGTTCTTC. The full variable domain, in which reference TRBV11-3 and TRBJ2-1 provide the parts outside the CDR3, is EAGVVQSPRYKIIEKKQPVAFWCNPISGHNTLYWYLQNLGQGPELLIRYENEEAVDDSQLPKDRFSAERLKGVDSTLKIQPAELGDSAVYLCASSWTSGDRNEQFFGPGTRLTVL.

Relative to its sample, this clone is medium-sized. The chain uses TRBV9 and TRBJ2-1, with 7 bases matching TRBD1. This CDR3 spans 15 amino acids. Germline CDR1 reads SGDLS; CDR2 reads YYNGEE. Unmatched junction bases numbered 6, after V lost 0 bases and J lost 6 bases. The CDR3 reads CASSVGGGAGNEQFF. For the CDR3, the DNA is TGTGCCAGCAGCGTAGGAGGGGGCGCAGGCAATGAGCAGTTCTTC. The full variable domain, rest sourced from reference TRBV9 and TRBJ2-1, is DSGVTQTPKHLITATGQRVTLRCSPRSGDLSVYWYQQSLDQGLQFLIQYYNGEERAKGNILERFSAQQFPDLHSELNLSSLELGDSALYFCASSVGGGAGNEQFFGPGTRLTVL.

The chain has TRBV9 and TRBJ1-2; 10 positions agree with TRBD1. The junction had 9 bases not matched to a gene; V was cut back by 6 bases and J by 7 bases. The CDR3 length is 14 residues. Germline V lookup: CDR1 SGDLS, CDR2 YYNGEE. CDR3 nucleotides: TGTGCCAGCACCCGACAGGGGGCCCGAGTTGGCTACACCTTC. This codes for CASTRQGARVGYTF.

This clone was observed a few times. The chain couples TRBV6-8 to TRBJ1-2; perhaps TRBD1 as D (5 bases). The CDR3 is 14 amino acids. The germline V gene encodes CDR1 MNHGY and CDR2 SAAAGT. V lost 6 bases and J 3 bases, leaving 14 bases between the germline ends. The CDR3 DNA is TGTGCCAGCAGATCAGGGTGGGGGGACTATGGCTACACCTTC. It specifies CASRSGWGDYGYTF.

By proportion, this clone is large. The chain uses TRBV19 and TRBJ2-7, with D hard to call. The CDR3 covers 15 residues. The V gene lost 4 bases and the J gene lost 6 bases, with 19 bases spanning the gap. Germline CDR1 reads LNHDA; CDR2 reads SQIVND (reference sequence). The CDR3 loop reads CASSRSMLDPGEQYF. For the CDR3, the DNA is TGTGCCAGTAGTAGGTCGATGTTAGACCCTGGCGAGCAGTACTTC.

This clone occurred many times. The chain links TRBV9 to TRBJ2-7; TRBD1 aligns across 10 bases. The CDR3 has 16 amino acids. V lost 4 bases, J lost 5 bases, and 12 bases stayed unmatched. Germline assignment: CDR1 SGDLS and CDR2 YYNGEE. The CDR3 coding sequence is TGTGCCAGCAGCTCCCATAGGGGGACAGGGGCCCACGAGCAGTACTTC. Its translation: CASSSHRGTGAHEQYF.

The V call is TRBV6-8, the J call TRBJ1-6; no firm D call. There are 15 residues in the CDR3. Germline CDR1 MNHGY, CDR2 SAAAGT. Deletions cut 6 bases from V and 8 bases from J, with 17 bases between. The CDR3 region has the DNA TGTGCCAGCAGCCCATCCGGCCGGAGGGATTCACCCCTCCACTTT. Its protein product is CASSPSGRRDSPLHF.

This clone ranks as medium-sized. CDR3 DNA: TGTGCCAGCAGCTTTGGCTTGGTCGTTCACTATGAAAAACTGTTTTTT. Translated: CASSFGLVVHYEKLFF. V usage is TRBV11-3 and J usage is TRBJ1-4; D is undetermined. The germline CDR1 and CDR2 sequences are SGHNT and YENEEA. The CDR3 loop spans 16 amino acids. The ends were cut back, 3 bases at V and 6 bases at J, with 17 bases in the middle.

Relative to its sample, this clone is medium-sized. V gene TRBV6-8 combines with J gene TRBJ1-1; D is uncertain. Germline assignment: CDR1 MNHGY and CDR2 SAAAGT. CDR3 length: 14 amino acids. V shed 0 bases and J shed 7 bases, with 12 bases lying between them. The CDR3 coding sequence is TGTGCCAGCAGTTACTCTGCGGGAATTAATGAAGCTTTCTTT. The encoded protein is CASSYSAGINEAFF.

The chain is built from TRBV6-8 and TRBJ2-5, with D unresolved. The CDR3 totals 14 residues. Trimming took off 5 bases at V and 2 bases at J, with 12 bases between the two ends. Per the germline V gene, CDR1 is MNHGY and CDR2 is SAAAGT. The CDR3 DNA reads TGTGCCAGCAGTCGTACGAGGCAGCAAGAGACCCAGTACTTC. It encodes CASSRTRQQETQYF.

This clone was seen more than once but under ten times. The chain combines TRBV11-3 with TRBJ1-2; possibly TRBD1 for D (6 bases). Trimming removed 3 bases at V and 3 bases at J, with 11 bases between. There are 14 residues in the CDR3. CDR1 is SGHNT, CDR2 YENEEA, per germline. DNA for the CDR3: TGTGCCAGCAGCTTCCTTCCAGGGGACTATGGCTACACCTTC. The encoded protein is CASSFLPGDYGYTF.

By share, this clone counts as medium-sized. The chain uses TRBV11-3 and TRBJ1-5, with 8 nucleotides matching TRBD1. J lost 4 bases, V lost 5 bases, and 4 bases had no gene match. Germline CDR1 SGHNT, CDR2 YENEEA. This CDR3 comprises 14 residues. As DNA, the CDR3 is TGTGCCAGCAGCCAGCGGACAGGGAATCAGCCCCAGCATTTT. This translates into CASSQRTGNQPQHF.

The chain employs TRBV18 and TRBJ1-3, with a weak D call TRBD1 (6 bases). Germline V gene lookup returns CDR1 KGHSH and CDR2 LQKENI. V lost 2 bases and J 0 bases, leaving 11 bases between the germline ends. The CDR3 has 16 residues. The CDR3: CASSPNDRSSGNTIYF. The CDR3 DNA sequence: TGTGCCAGCTCACCAAATGACAGGAGCTCTGGAAACACCATATATTTT.

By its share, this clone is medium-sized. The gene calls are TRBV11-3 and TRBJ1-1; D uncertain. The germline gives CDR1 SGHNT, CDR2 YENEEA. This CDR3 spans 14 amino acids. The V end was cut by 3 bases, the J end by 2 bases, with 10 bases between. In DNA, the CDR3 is TGTGCCAGCAGCTTGCATGGCAGCAACACTGAAGCTTTCTTT. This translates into CASSLHGSNTEAFF.

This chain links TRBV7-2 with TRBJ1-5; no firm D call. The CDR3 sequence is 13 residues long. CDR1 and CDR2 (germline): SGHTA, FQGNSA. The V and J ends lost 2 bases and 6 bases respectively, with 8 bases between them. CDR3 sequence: CASSLIEGQPQHF. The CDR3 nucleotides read TGTGCCAGCAGCTTAATTGAAGGTCAGCCCCAGCATTTT.

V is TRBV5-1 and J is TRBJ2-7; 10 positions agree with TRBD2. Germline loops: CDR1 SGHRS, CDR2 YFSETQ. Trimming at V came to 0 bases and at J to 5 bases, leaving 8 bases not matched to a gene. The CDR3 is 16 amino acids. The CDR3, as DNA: TGCGCCAGCAGCTTGGAGGCTAGCGGGGGTACCCACGAGCAGTACTTC. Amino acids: CASSLEASGGTHEQYF.

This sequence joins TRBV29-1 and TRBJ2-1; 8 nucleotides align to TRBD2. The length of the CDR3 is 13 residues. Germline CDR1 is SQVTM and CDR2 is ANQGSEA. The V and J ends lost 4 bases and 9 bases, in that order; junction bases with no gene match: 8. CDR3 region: CSVAAGGQSEQFF. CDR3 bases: TGCAGCGTTGCTGCGGGGGGCCAGTCTGAGCAGTTCTTC.

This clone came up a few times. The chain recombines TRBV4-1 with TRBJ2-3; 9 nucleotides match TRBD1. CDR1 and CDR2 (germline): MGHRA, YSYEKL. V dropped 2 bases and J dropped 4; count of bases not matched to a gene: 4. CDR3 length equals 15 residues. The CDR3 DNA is TGCGCCAGCAGCCAACCCGGGACAGGGTCAGATACGCAGTATTTT. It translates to CASSQPGTGSDTQYF.

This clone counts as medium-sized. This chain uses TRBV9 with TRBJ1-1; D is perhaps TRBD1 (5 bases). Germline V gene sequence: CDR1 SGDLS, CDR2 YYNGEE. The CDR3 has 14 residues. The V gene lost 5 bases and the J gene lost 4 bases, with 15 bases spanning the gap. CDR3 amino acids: CASSGQGPGTEAFF. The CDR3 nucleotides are TGTGCCAGCAGTGGCCAGGGACCGGGCACTGAAGCTTTCTTT.

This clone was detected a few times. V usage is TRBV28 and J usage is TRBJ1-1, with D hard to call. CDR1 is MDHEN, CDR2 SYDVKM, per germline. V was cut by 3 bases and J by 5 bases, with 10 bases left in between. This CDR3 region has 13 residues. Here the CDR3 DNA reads TGTGCCAGCAGTTTCGGGGATTTAACTGAAGCTTTCTTT. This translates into CASSFGDLTEAFF.

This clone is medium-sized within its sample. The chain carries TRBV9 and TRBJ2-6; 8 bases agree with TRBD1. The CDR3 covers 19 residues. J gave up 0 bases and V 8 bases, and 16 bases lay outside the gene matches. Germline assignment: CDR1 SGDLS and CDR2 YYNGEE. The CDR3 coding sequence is TGTGCCAGTGGCCTTCTGGACAGGGTTGTTTCCTCTGGGGCCAACGTCCTGACTTTC. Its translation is CASGLLDRVVSSGANVLTF.

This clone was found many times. The CDR3 region is CASSQGGGQETQYF. Written as DNA, the CDR3 is TGTGCCAGCAGCCAAGGGGGGGGGCAAGAGACCCAGTACTTC. This chain connects TRBV11-3 to TRBJ2-5; maybe TRBD2 (7 bases). The CDR3 extends over 14 amino acids. The germline V gene encodes CDR1 SGHNT and CDR2 YENEEA. Trimming removed 5 bases from V and 2 bases from J, with 12 bases in between.

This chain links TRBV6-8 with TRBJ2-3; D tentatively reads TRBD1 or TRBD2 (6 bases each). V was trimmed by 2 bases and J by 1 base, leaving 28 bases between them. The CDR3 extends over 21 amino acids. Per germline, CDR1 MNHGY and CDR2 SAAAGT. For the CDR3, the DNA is TGTGCCAGCAGTTACCCCTCGTCGGGGGCCGCTACGATAGACCGCACAGATACGCAGTATTTT. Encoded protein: CASSYPSSGAATIDRTDTQYF.

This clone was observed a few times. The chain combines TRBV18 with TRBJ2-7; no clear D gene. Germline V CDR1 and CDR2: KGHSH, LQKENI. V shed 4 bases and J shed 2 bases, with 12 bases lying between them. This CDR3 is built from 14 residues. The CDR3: CASSLGAQTYEQYF. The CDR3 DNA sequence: TGTGCCAGCTCACTTGGAGCGCAAACCTACGAGCAGTACTTC.

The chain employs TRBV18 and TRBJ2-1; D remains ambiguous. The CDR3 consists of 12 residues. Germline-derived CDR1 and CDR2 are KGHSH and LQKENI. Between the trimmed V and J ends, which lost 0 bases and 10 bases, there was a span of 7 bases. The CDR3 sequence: CASSPPDAEQFF. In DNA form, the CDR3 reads TGTGCCAGCTCACCACCGGATGCGGAGCAGTTCTTC. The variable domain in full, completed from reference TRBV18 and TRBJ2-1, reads NAGVMQNPRHLVRRRGQEARLRCSPMKGHSHVYWYRQLPEEGLKFMVYLQKENIIDESGMPKERFSAEFPKEGPSILRIQQVVRGDSAAYFCASSPPDAEQFFGPGTRLTVL.

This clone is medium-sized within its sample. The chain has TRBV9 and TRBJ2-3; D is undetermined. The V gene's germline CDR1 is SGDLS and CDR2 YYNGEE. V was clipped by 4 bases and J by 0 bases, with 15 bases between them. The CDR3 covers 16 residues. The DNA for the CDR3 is TGTGCCAGCAGCCCCTCCCCGAGGCTAAGCACAGATACGCAGTATTTT. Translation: CASSPSPRLSTDTQYF.

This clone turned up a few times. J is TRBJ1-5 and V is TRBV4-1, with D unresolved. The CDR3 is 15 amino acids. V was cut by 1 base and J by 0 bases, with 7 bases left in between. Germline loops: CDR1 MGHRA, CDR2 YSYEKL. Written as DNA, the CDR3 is TGCGCCAGCAGCCAAGGCATCCGTAGCAATCAGCCCCAGCATTTT. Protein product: CASSQGIRSNQPQHF.